A single T cell receptor beta chain is shown here with its context. Its antigen is currently not known. No quality values exist for individual bases; no much larger clone is one base distant. The data originate from a study of T cells of healthy individuals (dated by TCRdb to 2016 to 2018). The CDR3 holds 17 amino acids from the cysteine to the phenylalanine. The DNA shown is the 51-base CDR3, in frame from base 1. Libraries were built with 5' RACE. The instrument given in TCRdb is Illumina MiSeq. TCRdb trimmed public reads at Q25 via fastp, called clones via MiXCR and kept in-frame beta chains. A single entry per CDR3 protein holds the most common genes and DNA from its merged rows. This sample comprises roughly 87,000 distinct CDR3 sequences, about 16% of them detected only once. The top ten constitute about 6.2% of the sample.

The source is a human donor in good health. This receptor chain uses TRBV21-1 and TRBJ1-4; the table's D call TRBD1 went unverified against the DNA. TRBV21-1 is flagged as a pseudogene. The CDR3 in this case is CASSKYRLAQGNEKLFF. The DNA is as follows: TGTGCCAGCAGCAAATACCGTCTAGCACAGGGAAATGAAAAACTGTTTTTT.